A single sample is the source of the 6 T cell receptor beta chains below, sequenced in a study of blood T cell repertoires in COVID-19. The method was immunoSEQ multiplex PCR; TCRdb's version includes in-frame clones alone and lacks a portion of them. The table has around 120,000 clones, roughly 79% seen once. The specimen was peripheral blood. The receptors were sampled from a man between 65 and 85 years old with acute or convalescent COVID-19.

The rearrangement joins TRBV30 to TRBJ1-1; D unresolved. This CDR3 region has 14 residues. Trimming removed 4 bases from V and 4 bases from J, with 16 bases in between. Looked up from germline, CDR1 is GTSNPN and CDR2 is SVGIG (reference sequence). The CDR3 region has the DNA TGTGCCTGGATCTGGCGAGGGCCAGGCACTGAAGCTTTCTTT. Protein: CAWIWRGPGTEAFF.

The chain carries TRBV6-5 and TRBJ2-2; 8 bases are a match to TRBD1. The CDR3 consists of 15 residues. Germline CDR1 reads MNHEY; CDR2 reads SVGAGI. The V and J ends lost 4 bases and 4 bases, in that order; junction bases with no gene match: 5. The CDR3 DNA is TGTGCCAGCAGTTCCAGGGGGCCGGGCACCGGGGAGCTGTTTTTT. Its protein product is CASSSRGPGTGELFF.

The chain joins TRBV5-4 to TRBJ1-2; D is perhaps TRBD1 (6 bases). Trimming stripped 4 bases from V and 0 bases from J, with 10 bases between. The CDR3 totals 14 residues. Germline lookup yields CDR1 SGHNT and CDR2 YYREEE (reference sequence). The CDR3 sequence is CASSNGQPNYGYTF. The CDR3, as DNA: TGTGCCAGCAGCAACGGACAGCCTAACTATGGCTACACCTTC.

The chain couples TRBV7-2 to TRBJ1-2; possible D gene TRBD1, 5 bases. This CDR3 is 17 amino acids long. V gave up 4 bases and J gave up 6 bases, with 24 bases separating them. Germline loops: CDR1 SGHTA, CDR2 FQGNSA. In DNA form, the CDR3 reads TGTGCCAGCAGCTCACGAGTTAGTCATGGGTGGGGCCATGGCTACACCTTC. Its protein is CASSSRVSHGWGHGYTF.

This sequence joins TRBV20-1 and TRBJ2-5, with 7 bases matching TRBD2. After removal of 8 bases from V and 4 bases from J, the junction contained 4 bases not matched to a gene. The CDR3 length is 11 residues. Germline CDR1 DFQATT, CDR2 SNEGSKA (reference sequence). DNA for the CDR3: TGCAGTTCGGGGGGACGAGAGACCCAGTACTTC. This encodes CSSGGRETQYF.

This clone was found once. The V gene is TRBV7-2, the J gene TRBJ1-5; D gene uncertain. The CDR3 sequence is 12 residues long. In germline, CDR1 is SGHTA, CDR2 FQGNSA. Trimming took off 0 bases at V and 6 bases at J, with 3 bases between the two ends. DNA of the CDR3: TGTGCCAGCAGCTTAGCGCGTCAGCCCCAGCATTTT. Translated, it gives CASSLARQPQHF.